This T cell receptor beta chain derives from a study of T cell responses to AZD1222 COVID-19 vaccine. The method was immunoSEQ multiplex PCR; TCRdb's version includes in-frame clones alone and lacks a portion of them. The sample includes just under 20,000 clones, more than 70% of them seen just once. The CDR3 has 16 amino acids. Germline V gives CDR1 WNHNN, CDR2 SYGVQD (reference sequence). Trimming cost V 4 bases and J 0 bases, with 13 bases left between them. The sequencing here drew on peripheral blood, taken 28 days after the second AZD1222 dose. The chain couples TRBV10-1 to TRBJ2-1, with a weak D call TRBD2 (5 bases). The source is an adult who received the AZD1222 COVID-19 vaccine. CDR3 nucleotides: TGCGCCAGCAGTGGGCTAGCCGAAAGCTCCTACAATGAGCAGTTCTTC. Residues: CASSGLAESSYNEQFF.